These 27 T cell receptor beta chains came from one sample sequenced in a study of technical replicates of blood from a handful of donors (dated by TCRdb to 2016 to 2017). The library came from the immunoSEQ multiplex PCR assay. TCRdb took this table from immuneACCESS and kept in-frame rearrangements with V and J called. Such tables lack part of the clones; where checked against another copy, unresolved V genes explain under half of the gap, and the rest is unexplained. This sample comprises under 85,000 clones, 85% to 95% of them detected only once. The ten largest account for 0.2% to 0.3% of the sample. Sequenced sample: T cells isolated from PBMCs. The receptors stem from a human donor in good health.

This chain uses TRBV7-9 with TRBJ2-7; 9 nucleotides agree with TRBD2. The J segment lost 7 bases and the V segment lost 4 bases, leaving 11 bases of the junction unmatched. This CDR3 is built from 15 residues. Germline lookup yields CDR1 SEHNR and CDR2 FQNEAQ (reference sequence). CDR3: CASSSPGLAGWEQYF. For the CDR3, the DNA is TGTGCCAGCAGCTCTCCGGGACTAGCCGGTTGGGAGCAGTACTTC. Drawing the rest from reference TRBV7-9 and TRBJ2-7, the complete variable domain is DTGVSQNPRHKITKRGQNVTFRCDPISEHNRLYWYRQTLGQGPEFLTYFQNEAQLEKSRLLSDRFSAERPKGSFSTLEIQRTEQGDSAMYLCASSSPGLAGWEQYFGPGTRLTVT.

The CDR3 nucleotides are TGCGCCAGCAGTCTCGAAGGGACTAGCGGCTCCTACGAGCAGTACTTC. It translates to CASSLEGTSGSYEQYF. This rearrangement joins TRBV4-1 to TRBJ2-5; 11 bases fit TRBD2. The end of the DNA is better explained by TRBJ2-7, so the J call may be wrong. Germline V CDR1 and CDR2: MGHRA, YSYEKL. This CDR3 is built from 16 residues.

In this sample, this clone turned up once. The gene calls are TRBV11-3 and TRBJ2-4, with D possibly TRBD1 on 6 matching bases. In germline, CDR1 is SGHNT, CDR2 YENEEA. The CDR3 length is 12 residues. V shed 5 bases and J shed 5 bases, with 7 bases lying between them. CDR3 protein: CASSRQENIQYF. Here the CDR3 DNA reads TGTGCCAGCAGCCGACAGGAAAACATTCAGTACTTC.

This chain connects TRBV18 to TRBJ1-5; D is unresolved. The CDR3 is made up of 16 amino acids. Germline V CDR1 and CDR2: KGHSH, LQKENI. Between the trimmed V and J ends, which lost 3 bases and 2 bases, there was a span of 14 bases. CDR3 DNA sequence: TGTGCCAGCTCACCTGTCGCCGGGGATGGCAATCAGCCCCAGCATTTT. Translation gives CASSPVAGDGNQPQHF. The full variable domain, completed using reference TRBV18 and TRBJ1-5, is NAGVMQNPRHLVRRRGQEARLRCSPMKGHSHVYWYRQLPEEGLKFMVYLQKENIIDESGMPKERFSAEFPKEGPSILRIQQVVRGDSAAYFCASSPVAGDGNQPQHFGDGTRLSIL.

The chain carries TRBV5-1 and TRBJ2-3, with 7 bases lining up with TRBD2. Per the germline V gene, CDR1 is SGHRS and CDR2 is YFSETQ. V lost 1 base, J lost 0 bases, and 8 bases stayed unmatched. The CDR3 loop spans 17 amino acids. The CDR3 region has the DNA TGCGCCAGCAGCTTGTGGGCTAGCGGAACTAGCACAGATACGCAGTATTTT. As protein: CASSLWASGTSTDTQYF.

The V and J genes are TRBV7-9 and TRBJ1-4; D is perhaps TRBD1 (6 bases). The CDR3 covers 15 residues. Per germline, CDR1 SEHNR and CDR2 FQNEAQ (reference sequence). V shed 5 bases and J shed 5 bases, with 15 bases lying between them. The CDR3 DNA follows: TGTGCCAGCAGCCCGCCCGACCAGGGGAATGAAAAACTGTTTTTT. This sequence encodes CASSPPDQGNEKLFF. Based on the CDR3 plus reference TRBV7-9 and TRBJ1-4, the full variable domain is DTGVSQNPRHKITKRGQNVTFRCDPISEHNRLYWYRQTLGQGPEFLTYFQNEAQLEKSRLLSDRFSAERPKGSFSTLEIQRTEQGDSAMYLCASSPPDQGNEKLFFGSGTQLSVL.

The chain uses TRBV18 and TRBJ2-1; D not resolved. V gave up 2 bases and J gave up 5 bases, with 10 bases separating them. The CDR3 is made up of 14 amino acids. Looked up from germline, CDR1 is KGHSH and CDR2 is LQKENI. Here the CDR3 reads CASSPVTTDNEQFF. The DNA for the CDR3 is TGTGCCAGCTCACCAGTAACTACCGACAATGAGCAGTTCTTC.

V and J are TRBV4-1 and TRBJ2-7, with D hard to call. CDR1 and CDR2 from the germline V gene are MGHRA and YSYEKL. Trimming left V 1 base short and J 0 bases short, with 10 bases between. The CDR3 length is 15 residues. The CDR3 spells CASSQVRTDSYEQYF. The CDR3 coding sequence is TGCGCCAGCAGCCAAGTTCGAACAGACTCCTACGAGCAGTACTTC.

V gene TRBV27 combines with J gene TRBJ1-1; the match to TRBD1 covers 7 bases. The CDR3 sequence is 14 residues long. J was trimmed by 0 bases and V by 5 bases; bases with no gene match: 3. Germline assignment: CDR1 MNHEY and CDR2 SMNVEV (reference sequence). The CDR3 is CASSVGQLNTEAFF. The CDR3 nucleotides are TGTGCCAGCAGTGTGGGACAGTTGAACACTGAAGCTTTCTTT.

The V and J genes are TRBV5-4 and TRBJ2-3; weak D call: TRBD1 (5 bases). The germline V gene encodes CDR1 SGHNT and CDR2 YYREEE (reference sequence). V shed 0 bases and J shed 2 bases, with 10 bases lying between them. CDR3 length equals 15 residues. The CDR3 DNA is TGTGCCAGCAGCTTGGCGGTACAGGTCACAGATACGCAGTATTTT. Translated, it gives CASSLAVQVTDTQYF.

This chain connects TRBV12-1 to TRBJ2-7; TRBD1 is taken as the D call from the table, unchecked against the DNA. TRBV12-1 is a pseudogene locus. The CDR3 runs to 16 residues. The CDR3 DNA sequence: TGTGCCAGCAGTAAGCAGGGACAGGGGGTACCCTACGAGCAGTACTTC. Protein sequence: CASSKQGQGVPYEQYF.

V usage is TRBV21-1 and J usage is TRBJ1-5. TRBV21-1 is a pseudogene locus. The length of the CDR3 is 18 residues. CDR3 sequence (DNA): TGTGCCAGCAGCAAAGTGGGGCCCTCGCAGGGAGGTGATCAGCCCCAGCATTTT. It is translated as CASSKVGPSQGGDQPQHF.

The chain combines TRBV2 with TRBJ2-5; TRBD2 matches 13 bases. Germline V CDR1 and CDR2: SNHLY, FYNNEI. The CDR3 covers 17 residues. After removal of 2 bases from V and 7 bases from J, the junction contained 10 bases not matched to a gene. For the CDR3, the DNA is TGTGCCAGCAGTGAATTGCTTGGACTAGCGGGGGCAGGGACCCAGTACTTC. This encodes CASSELLGLAGAGTQYF.

The J gene is TRBJ1-2, the V gene TRBV5-1; perhaps TRBD1 as D (5 bases). The CDR3 contains 16 residues. The germline gives CDR1 SGHRS, CDR2 YFSETQ. Trimming took off 4 bases at V and 3 bases at J, with 19 bases between the two ends. The CDR3 spells CASSPDGPRGDYGYTF. DNA for the CDR3: TGCGCCAGCAGCCCGGACGGCCCTCGGGGGGACTATGGCTACACCTTC.

The V and J genes are TRBV2 and TRBJ2-7, with TRBD1 matching over 11 bases. The CDR3 length is 15 residues. V was pared by 4 bases and J by 2 bases, with 4 bases of the junction left unmatched. From germline, CDR1 is SNHLY and CDR2 FYNNEI. The CDR3 sequence is CASSVRGQGAYEQYF. Here the CDR3 DNA reads TGTGCCAGCAGTGTCCGGGGACAGGGGGCCTACGAGCAGTACTTC.

The chain links TRBV5-1 to TRBJ2-1; weak D call: TRBD2 (5 bases). Trimming left V 6 bases short and J 1 base short, with 14 bases between. The CDR3 has 15 residues. Germline V lookup: CDR1 SGHRS, CDR2 YFSETQ. The CDR3 region is CASNRQTGSYNEQFF. CDR3 DNA: TGCGCCAGCAATCGGCAGACGGGGTCCTACAATGAGCAGTTCTTC.

V is TRBV19 and J is TRBJ1-5; 8 positions match TRBD1. There are 14 residues in the CDR3. V lost 5 bases to trimming and J lost 7 bases; unmatched junction nucleotides: 7. Germline lookup yields CDR1 LNHDA and CDR2 SQIVND (reference sequence). CDR3: CASSLTGGKQPQHF. The CDR3 region has the DNA TGTGCCAGTAGTCTCACAGGGGGAAAGCAGCCCCAGCATTTT.

The rearrangement uses TRBV10-2 and TRBJ1-1; 10 positions agree with TRBD1. The CDR3 is made up of 17 amino acids. CDR1 is WSHSY and CDR2 is SAAADI in the germline V gene. Germline trimming cut 5 bases from V and 0 bases from J; bases unmatched to any gene: 9. The chain's CDR3 is CASSPVTGGSMNTEAFF. CDR3 bases: TGCGCCAGCAGTCCTGTGACAGGGGGCTCGATGAACACTGAAGCTTTCTTT.

The chain links TRBV5-1 to TRBJ1-2; tentatively, D is TRBD1 (6 bases). V gave up 0 bases and J gave up 4 bases, with 10 bases separating them. Germline loops: CDR1 SGHRS, CDR2 YFSETQ. The CDR3 is 14 residues long. DNA for the CDR3: TGCGCCAGCAGCTTGGCAGGGGCTACCTATGGCTACACCTTC. Encoded protein: CASSLAGATYGYTF.

The chain links TRBV4-1 to TRBJ2-5; TRBD1 aligns across 12 bases. V lost 5 bases and J lost 4; bases outside the gene matches: 8. The CDR3 extends over 16 amino acids. Germline loops: CDR1 MGHRA, CDR2 YSYEKL. CDR3 residues: CASSEAGTGGGETQYF. The CDR3 nucleotides read TGCGCCAGCAGCGAGGCCGGGACAGGGGGCGGAGAGACCCAGTACTTC.

This sequence joins TRBV6-5 and TRBJ1-2, with D possibly being TRBD1 (5 bases). Trimming pared 5 bases from V and 5 bases from J, leaving 12 bases between. This CDR3 comprises 13 residues. Germline V gives CDR1 MNHEY, CDR2 SVGAGI. CDR3 region: CASSQGGVYGYTF. CDR3 sequence (DNA): TGTGCCAGCAGTCAAGGAGGGGTATATGGCTACACCTTC.

The chain carries TRBV6-5 and TRBJ2-2, with D possibly matching TRBD2 (5 bases). The V end was cut by 0 bases, the J end by 3 bases, with 11 bases between. CDR1 and CDR2 from the germline V gene are MNHEY and SVGAGI. This CDR3 contains 16 residues. CDR3 protein: CASSYSLPRDTGELFF. The CDR3 DNA sequence: TGTGCCAGCAGTTACTCACTCCCGAGGGACACCGGGGAGCTGTTTTTT.

V gene TRBV11-2 combines with J gene TRBJ2-1, with TRBD2 as a possible D gene (5 bases). Deletions cut 1 base from V and 0 bases from J, with 16 bases between. The CDR3 runs to 18 residues. CDR1 SGHAT and CDR2 FQNNGV come from the germline V gene. The CDR3 nucleotides read TGTGCCAGCAGCTTAGTTATGGGCCGACTAAACTCCTACAATGAGCAGTTCTTC. It translates to CASSLVMGRLNSYNEQFF.

V gene TRBV4-1 combines with J gene TRBJ2-1, with 10 bases lining up with TRBD1. This CDR3 comprises 14 residues. V lost 1 base and J lost 10; bases outside the gene matches: 4. Germline loops: CDR1 MGHRA, CDR2 YSYEKL. The CDR3 DNA sequence: TGCGCCAGCAGCCAAGGAGGGACAGGGGACGAGCAGTTCTTC. Its translation is CASSQGGTGDEQFF.

V gene TRBV7-9 combines with J gene TRBJ2-1; 10 bases are shared with TRBD2. The germline gives CDR1 SEHNR, CDR2 FQNEAQ (reference sequence). The CDR3 loop spans 15 amino acids. V was pared by 5 bases and J by 4 bases, with 5 bases of the junction left unmatched. CDR3 region: CASSATSGKYNEQFF. CDR3 sequence (DNA): TGTGCCAGCAGCGCCACTAGCGGGAAATACAATGAGCAGTTCTTC.

This rearrangement joins TRBV19 to TRBJ2-7; 9 bases agree with TRBD1. V was pared by 4 bases and J by 5 bases, with 6 bases of the junction left unmatched. Germline V lookup: CDR1 LNHDA, CDR2 SQIVND (reference sequence). CDR3 length equals 14 residues. The CDR3 DNA is TGTGCCAGTAGTACTTGGACAGGGGAAAACGAGCAGTACTTC. It specifies CASSTWTGENEQYF.

J is TRBJ2-5 and V is TRBV23-1; the D is unclear. TRBV23-1 is assigned to the ORF class and has an uncertain function. V lost 7 bases, J lost 5 bases, and 8 bases lay in between. This CDR3 has 11 residues. The CDR3 nucleotides read TGCGCCAGCACCCCCAGGGAGACCCAGTACTTC. As protein: CASTPRETQYF.